This TCR beta chain derives from a study of blood T cell repertoires in COVID-19 (dated by TCRdb to 2018 to 2021). A note on the overall study: The collaborator samples originated in the United States, Italy and Spain and spanned the acute and convalescent phases of COVID-19. The sample metadata nearly always contained a de-identified subject ID, COVID-19 status, age in years and sex. Subjects who had been exposed to COVID-19, were actively infected with it, or had recovered from it provided the deeply sampled blood TCRbeta repertoires that made up the dataset. The samples were drawn from the first 160 participants of the ongoing ImmuneRACE study and from roughly 1,300 subjects provided by 6 global collaborators. The prospective study material was composed of cDNA or gDNA derived from T cells, B-cell-depleted T cells, or PBMCs. HLA class I and class II types, where available, came from metadata supplied by the sample provider rather than from assay-based typing. The repertoires were released in a freely available public database intended as a resource for research on the immune response to SARS-CoV-2. Overall results and qualifications from the work: How much clinical and demographic metadata was included differed by source and by participant, and the metadata was provided uncurated.

The collaborating institutions used their own protocols to collect whole blood in K2EDTA tubes. Collaborator samples were shipped for TCRbeta analysis as frozen whole blood, isolated PBMCs, or DNA extracted from either sample type. Note on this clone: The specificity of this receptor is unknown. The input lacks base qualities; no much larger clone sits a single base away.

The immunoSEQ Assay, a bias-controlled multiplex PCR, was used to amplify TCRbeta CDR3 regions from genomic DNA. The paper's processing steps were these. The number of nucleated cells in each sample was estimated by amplification of reference gene primers within the assay. Sequence reads were collapsed and filtered to measure the absolute abundance of every unique TCRbeta CDR3 rearrangement. For each sample, productive Simpson clonality was calculated as the square root of Simpson's diversity index across productive rearrangements. TCRdb's version of the immuneACCESS table is confined to in-frame rearrangements and falls short of the full clone set. An unresolved V gene accounts for under half of the shortfall where checked; the remainder is of unknown origin. D and trimming were read from the DNA, whereas the V and J calls and clone size are those reported in that table. Counted in this sample were about 280,000 clones; 75% to 85% of them appeared once. The ten largest clones represent approximately 5.1% of the sample.

CDR1 and CDR2 are read off the germline V gene as SGHRS and YFSETQ. V lost 2 bases and J lost 3 bases; the stretch between them is 12 bases long. The CDR3 spans 14 residues, from the cysteine through the phenylalanine. Here the CDR3 DNA is all that survives: 42 bases in frame from base 1. The sample comprised peripheral blood. This receptor was taken from a man over 45 with active or convalescent COVID-19. The V gene is TRBV5-1 and the J gene is TRBJ2-7, with TRBD1 perhaps the D gene, on 6 matching bases. The CDR3 is CASSFRTADYEQYF. In nucleotides, the sequence is TGCGCCAGCAGCTTTCGGACAGCGGACTACGAGCAGTACTTC.